This T cell receptor (beta chain) was identified during a study of T cell repertoires in cytomegalovirus infection. Study summary: CMV epitopes that were recently identified and HLA-C-restricted were used alongside well-studied HLA-B-restricted ones. It can be stated that public TCR beta signatures indicated CMV infection as well as a matching HLA type. Study-level findings and limits: The ex vivo response was dominated by HLA-C-restricted CMV-specific TCR beta clonotypes. Carriage of CMV together with the relevant HLA was identifiable through cumulative public TCR beta family frequency.

TCRdb fed the reads into MiXCR, producing one record per CDR3 protein. This sample has approximately 470,000 distinct CDR3 sequences; 40% to 50% occur once, and the top ten carry around 45%. This CDR3 comprises 15 residues. Germline V gives CDR1 SGHNT, CDR2 YYREEE (reference sequence). V was clipped by 3 bases and J by 4 bases; unmatched bases: 5. As to this clonotype: Its antigen is undetermined.

Sequences were derived from cultured PBMCs, sampled from culture after CMV antigen stimulation. This chain uses TRBV5-4 with TRBJ2-3; 10 nucleotides agree with TRBD2. The TCR originated in a human donor in good health (CMV status not recorded). Some clones in this sample may be carry-over from other donors' samples. CDR3 in DNA: TGTGCCAGCAGCTCCGGGACTAGCGACGCAGATACGCAGTATTTT. Protein: CASSSGTSDADTQYF.